Listed below are T cell receptor beta chains from one sample, sequenced in a study of blood T cell repertoires in COVID-19. The assay was immunoSEQ multiplex PCR, and TCRdb's table has in-frame clones only and misses some. The profile shows approximately 400,000 clones, approximately 93% of them singletons. Material: PBMCs or T cells enriched from blood (not recorded which). These receptors came from a woman aged 40-49 years who had been exposed to COVID-19. Both conserved end residues are part of each CDR3. The order of the fields is D gene, J gene, clone size, V gene, CDR3 protein, CDR3 DNA. A D gene is named only where the DNA matches it firmly. The size field is filled for only some rows; it gives once, few, many or a size class.

d_gene: TRBD2; j_gene: TRBJ2-5; abundance: .; v_gene: TRBV28; CDR3aa: CASSNASGRAGETQYF; CDR3nt: TGTGCCAGCAGCAATGCTAGCGGGAGGGCCGGAGAGACCCAGTACTTC
d_gene: TRBD1; j_gene: TRBJ2-7; abundance: .; v_gene: TRBV14; CDR3aa: CASSPGTGGIKYF; CDR3nt: TGTGCCAGCAGCCCCGGGACAGGGGGCATCAAGTACTTC
d_gene: TRBD1; j_gene: TRBJ1-2; abundance: .; v_gene: TRBV6-2/TRBV6-3; CDR3aa: CASSHLFGQGPGYTF; CDR3nt: TGTGCCAGCAGTCACCTTTTCGGACAGGGCCCTGGCTACACCTTC
d_gene: TRBD2; j_gene: TRBJ2-5; abundance: .; v_gene: TRBV12-5; CDR3aa: CASGTSGPPVQYF; CDR3nt: TGTGCTAGTGGTACTAGCGGGCCCCCGGTCCAGTACTTC
d_gene: TRBD1; j_gene: TRBJ2-1; abundance: .; v_gene: TRBV9; CDR3aa: CASSGGQRANEQFF; CDR3nt: TGTGCCAGCAGCGGGGGACAGAGGGCCAATGAGCAGTTCTTC
d_gene: .; j_gene: TRBJ1-1; abundance: .; v_gene: TRBV10-3; CDR3aa: CASEGGGTEAFF; CDR3nt: TGTGCTTCCGAGGGCGGGGGCACTGAAGCTTTCTTT
d_gene: .; j_gene: TRBJ1-1; abundance: .; v_gene: TRBV2; CDR3aa: CASRRTKNTEAFF; CDR3nt: TGTGCCAGCAGGCGAACCAAGAACACTGAAGCTTTCTTT
d_gene: TRBD1; j_gene: TRBJ1-2; abundance: .; v_gene: TRBV6-5; CDR3aa: CASSLDRGDGYTF; CDR3nt: TGTGCCAGCAGTCTGGACAGGGGAGATGGCTACACCTTC
d_gene: TRBD1; j_gene: TRBJ1-4; abundance: .; v_gene: TRBV6-5; CDR3aa: CASKRGQANEKLFF; CDR3nt: TGTGCCAGCAAGAGGGGGCAGGCTAATGAAAAACTGTTTTTT
d_gene: TRBD2; j_gene: TRBJ2-1; abundance: .; v_gene: TRBV10-1; CDR3aa: CASSEELVAGYNEQFF; CDR3nt: TGCGCCAGCAGTGAGGAGCTGGTAGCGGGGTACAATGAGCAGTTCTTC
d_gene: TRBD2; j_gene: TRBJ2-7; abundance: once; v_gene: TRBV12-5; CDR3aa: CASGLLAGVSYEQYF; CDR3nt: TGTGCTAGTGGCCTGCTAGCGGGAGTATCCTACGAGCAGTACTTC
d_gene: TRBD1; j_gene: TRBJ1-5; abundance: .; v_gene: TRBV6-5; CDR3aa: CASHRTGDNQPQHF; CDR3nt: TGTGCCAGTCACCGGACAGGGGACAATCAGCCCCAGCATTTT
d_gene: TRBD2; j_gene: TRBJ2-7; abundance: .; v_gene: TRBV9; CDR3aa: CASSPTAGGFYEQYF; CDR3nt: TGTGCCAGCAGCCCCACTGCGGGAGGGTTCTACGAGCAGTACTTC
d_gene: .; j_gene: TRBJ1-1; abundance: .; v_gene: TRBV15; CDR3aa: CATSKNRVITDNTEAFF; CDR3nt: TGTGCCACCAGTAAGAACAGGGTTATCACTGATAACACTGAAGCTTTCTTT
d_gene: TRBD1; j_gene: TRBJ1-1; abundance: .; v_gene: TRBV18; CDR3aa: CASSPGQVTAEAFF; CDR3nt: TGTGCCAGCTCACCGGGACAGGTTACCGCTGAAGCTTTCTTT